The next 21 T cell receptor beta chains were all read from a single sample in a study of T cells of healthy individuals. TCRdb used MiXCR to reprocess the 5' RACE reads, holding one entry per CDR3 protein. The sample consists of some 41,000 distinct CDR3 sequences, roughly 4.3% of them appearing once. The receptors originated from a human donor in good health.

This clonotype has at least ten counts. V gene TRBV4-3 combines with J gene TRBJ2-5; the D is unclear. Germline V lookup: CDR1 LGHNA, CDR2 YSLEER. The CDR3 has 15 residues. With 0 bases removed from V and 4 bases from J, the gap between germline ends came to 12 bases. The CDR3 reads CASSQDSVMGETQYF. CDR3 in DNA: TGCGCCAGCAGCCAAGATTCGGTGATGGGAGAGACCCAGTACTTC.

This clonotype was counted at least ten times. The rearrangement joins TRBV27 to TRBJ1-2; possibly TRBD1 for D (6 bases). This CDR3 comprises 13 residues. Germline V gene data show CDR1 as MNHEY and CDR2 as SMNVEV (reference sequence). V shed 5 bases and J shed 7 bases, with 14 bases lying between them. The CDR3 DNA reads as TGTGCCAGCAGTCTAGACAGGTCCGGTGGCTACACCTTC. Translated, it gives CASSLDRSGGYTF.

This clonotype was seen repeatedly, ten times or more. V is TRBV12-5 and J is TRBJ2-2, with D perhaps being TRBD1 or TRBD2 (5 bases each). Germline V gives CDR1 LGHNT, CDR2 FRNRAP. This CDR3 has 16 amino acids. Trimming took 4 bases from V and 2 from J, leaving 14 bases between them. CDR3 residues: CASGSSRDLNTGELFF. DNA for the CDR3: TGTGCTAGTGGTTCCTCCCGGGACCTCAACACCGGGGAGCTGTTTTTT.

The CDR3, as DNA: TGTGCCAGCAGTGTTTCACTAGCCCAAGGGTATGAGCAGTTCTTC. It yields the protein CASSVSLAQGYEQFF. The chain uses TRBV2 and TRBJ2-1; D is possibly TRBD2 (6 bases). Germline CDR1 is SNHLY and CDR2 is FYNNEI. V lost 4 bases, J lost 8 bases, and 18 bases lay in between. The CDR3 extends over 15 amino acids.

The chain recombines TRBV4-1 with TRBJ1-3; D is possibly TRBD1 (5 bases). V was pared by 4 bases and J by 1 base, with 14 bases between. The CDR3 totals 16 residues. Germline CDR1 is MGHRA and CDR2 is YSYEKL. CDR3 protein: CASSPGPALSGNTIYF. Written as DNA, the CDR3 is TGCGCCAGCAGCCCGGGACCTGCCTTATCTGGAAACACCATATATTTT.

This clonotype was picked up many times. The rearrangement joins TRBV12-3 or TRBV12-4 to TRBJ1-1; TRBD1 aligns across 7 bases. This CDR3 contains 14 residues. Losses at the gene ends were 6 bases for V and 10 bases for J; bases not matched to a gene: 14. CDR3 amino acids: CASSPTAGQPRAFF. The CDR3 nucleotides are TGTGCCAGCAGCCCTACTGCGGGACAGCCTCGAGCTTTCTTT.

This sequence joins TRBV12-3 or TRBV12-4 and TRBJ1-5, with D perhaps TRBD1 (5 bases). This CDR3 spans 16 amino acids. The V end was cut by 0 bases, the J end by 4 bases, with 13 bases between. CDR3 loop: CASSLAKGAANQPQHF. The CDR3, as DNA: TGTGCCAGCAGTTTAGCGAAAGGGGCAGCAAATCAGCCCCAGCATTTT.

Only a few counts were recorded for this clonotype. For the CDR3, the DNA is TGTGCCAGCAGCTTGGTGCCAGGTGACTATGGCTACACCTTC. Amino acid sequence: CASSLVPGDYGYTF. The chain combines TRBV5-4 with TRBJ1-2; no clear D gene. The germline CDR1 and CDR2 sequences are SGHNT and YYREEE (reference sequence). Trimming cost V 0 bases and J 3 bases, with 9 bases left between them. The CDR3 contains 14 residues.

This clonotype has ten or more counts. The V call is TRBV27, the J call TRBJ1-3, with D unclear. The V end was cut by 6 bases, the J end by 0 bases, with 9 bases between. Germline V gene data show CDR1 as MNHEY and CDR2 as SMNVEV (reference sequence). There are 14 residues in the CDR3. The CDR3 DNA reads TGTGCCAGCAGGGGAGCGAGCTCTGGAAACACCATATATTTT. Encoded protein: CASRGASSGNTIYF.

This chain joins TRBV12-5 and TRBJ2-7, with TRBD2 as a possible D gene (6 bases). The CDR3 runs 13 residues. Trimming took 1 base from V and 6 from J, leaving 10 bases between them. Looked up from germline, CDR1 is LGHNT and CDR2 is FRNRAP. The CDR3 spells CASGLDAGLEQYF. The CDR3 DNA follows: TGTGCTAGTGGTTTGGACGCGGGACTCGAGCAGTACTTC.

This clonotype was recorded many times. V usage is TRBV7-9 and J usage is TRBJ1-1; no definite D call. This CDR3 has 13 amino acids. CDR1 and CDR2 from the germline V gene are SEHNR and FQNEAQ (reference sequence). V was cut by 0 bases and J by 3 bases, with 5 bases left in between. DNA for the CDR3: TGTGCCAGCAGCTTAGCATTGTACACTGAAGCTTTCTTT. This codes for CASSLALYTEAFF. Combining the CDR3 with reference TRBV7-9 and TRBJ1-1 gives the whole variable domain DTGVSQNPRHKITKRGQNVTFRCDPISEHNRLYWYRQTLGQGPEFLTYFQNEAQLEKSRLLSDRFSAERPKGSFSTLEIQRTEQGDSAMYLCASSLALYTEAFFGQGTRLTVV.

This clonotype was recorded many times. For the CDR3, the DNA is TGTGCCAGCAGTTTGGGACTGTATGGCTACACCTTC. It encodes CASSLGLYGYTF. V gene TRBV12-3 or TRBV12-4 combines with J gene TRBJ1-2; TRBD1 is a possible D gene (5 bases). CDR3 size: 12 residues. V was cut by 3 bases and J by 5 bases, with 7 bases left in between.

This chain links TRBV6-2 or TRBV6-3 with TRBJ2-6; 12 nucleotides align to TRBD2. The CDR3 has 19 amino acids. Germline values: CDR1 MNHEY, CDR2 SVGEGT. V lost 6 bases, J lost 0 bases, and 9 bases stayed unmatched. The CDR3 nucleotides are TGTGCCAGCAGCCCTATGGGACTAGCGGGTAACTCTGGGGCCAACGTCCTGACTTTC. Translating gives CASSPMGLAGNSGANVLTF.

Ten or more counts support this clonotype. CDR3 nucleotides: TGTGCCAGCAGCTTGACAGGGGCGAGTAGGGATACGCAGTATTTT. Protein product: CASSLTGASRDTQYF. The chain has TRBV7-9 and TRBJ2-3; TRBD1 matches at 8 bases. Per germline, CDR1 SEHNR and CDR2 FQNEAQ (reference sequence). V lost 3 bases and J lost 6; bases outside the gene matches: 8. The CDR3 has 15 residues.

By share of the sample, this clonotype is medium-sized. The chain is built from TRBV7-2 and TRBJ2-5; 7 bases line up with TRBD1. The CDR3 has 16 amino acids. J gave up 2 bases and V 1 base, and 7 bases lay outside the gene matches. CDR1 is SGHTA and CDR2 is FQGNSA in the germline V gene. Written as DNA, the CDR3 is TGTGCCAGCAGCTTAGTTGGGACAGCTAAACAAGAGACCCAGTACTTC. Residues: CASSLVGTAKQETQYF.

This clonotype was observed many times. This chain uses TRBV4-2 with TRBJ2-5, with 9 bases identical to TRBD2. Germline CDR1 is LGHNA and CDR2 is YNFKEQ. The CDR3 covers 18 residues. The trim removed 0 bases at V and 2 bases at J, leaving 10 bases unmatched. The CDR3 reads CASSQEWGLAPRQETQYF. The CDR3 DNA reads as TGTGCCAGCAGCCAAGAATGGGGACTAGCCCCGAGGCAAGAGACCCAGTACTTC.

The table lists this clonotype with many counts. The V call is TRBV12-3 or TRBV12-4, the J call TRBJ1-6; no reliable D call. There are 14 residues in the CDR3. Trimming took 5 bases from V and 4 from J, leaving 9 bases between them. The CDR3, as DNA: TGTGCCAGCAGTCTCTCGGGGTATAATTCACCCCTCCACTTT. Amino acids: CASSLSGYNSPLHF.

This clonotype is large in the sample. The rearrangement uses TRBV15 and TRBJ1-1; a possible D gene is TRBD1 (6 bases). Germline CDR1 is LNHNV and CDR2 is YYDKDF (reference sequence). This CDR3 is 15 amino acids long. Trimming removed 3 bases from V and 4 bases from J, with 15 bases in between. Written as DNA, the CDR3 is TGTGCCACCAGCAGGGAGATCACAGGGAGCACTGAAGCTTTCTTT. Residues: CATSREITGSTEAFF.

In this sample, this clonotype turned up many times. The DNA for the CDR3 is TGTGCCACCAGCAGGAGAGCGGGGTCGTCAGGGGAGCAGTACTTC. Encoded protein: CATSRRAGSSGEQYF. The chain combines TRBV15 with TRBJ2-7, with 7 bases that match TRBD2. Germline CDR1 reads LNHNV; CDR2 reads YYDKDF (reference sequence). Trimming cost V 3 bases and J 7 bases; bases outside gene matches: 12. The CDR3 is 15 residues long.

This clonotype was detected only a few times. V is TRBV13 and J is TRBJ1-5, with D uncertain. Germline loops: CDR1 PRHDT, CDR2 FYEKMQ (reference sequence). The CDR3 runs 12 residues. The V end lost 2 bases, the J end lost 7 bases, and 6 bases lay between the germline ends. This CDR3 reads CASSLMAQPQHF. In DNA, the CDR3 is TGTGCCAGCAGCTTAATGGCGCAGCCCCAGCATTTT.

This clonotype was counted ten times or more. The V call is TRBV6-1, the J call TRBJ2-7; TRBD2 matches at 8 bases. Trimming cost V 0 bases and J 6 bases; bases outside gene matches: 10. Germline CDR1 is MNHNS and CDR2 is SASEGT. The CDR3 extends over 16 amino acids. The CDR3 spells CASSEAHRLAGAEQYF. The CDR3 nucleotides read TGTGCCAGCAGTGAAGCGCATCGGCTAGCGGGCGCCGAGCAGTACTTC.